This TCR beta chain was retrieved from a study of T cell responses to AZD1222 COVID-19 vaccine. On the study more broadly: Pooling of second doses given at about 4 or about 12 weeks was done. Broader study findings: At baseline, just a handful of AZD1222 recipients tested seropositive.

Turning to this clone: The antigen is unknown.

Assay used: immunoSEQ multiplex PCR; TCRdb lists only in-frame clones, some missing. The repertoire consists of 90,000 to 100,000 clones, with approximately 88% occurring once and the leading ten covering approximately 2.8%. Germline lookup yields CDR1 MRHNA and CDR2 SNTAGT. The CDR3 is 16 residues long. Trimming left V 0 bases short and J 5 bases short, with 15 bases between. Specimen: peripheral blood, collected on day 0 of AZD1222 vaccination. This chain uses TRBV6-4 with TRBJ2-3; possible D gene TRBD2, 6 bases. The source is an adult in good health. The CDR3: CASSDSPGEGRDTQYF. CDR3 nucleotides: TGTGCCAGCAGTGACTCCCCGGGAGAGGGTAGAGATACGCAGTATTTT.